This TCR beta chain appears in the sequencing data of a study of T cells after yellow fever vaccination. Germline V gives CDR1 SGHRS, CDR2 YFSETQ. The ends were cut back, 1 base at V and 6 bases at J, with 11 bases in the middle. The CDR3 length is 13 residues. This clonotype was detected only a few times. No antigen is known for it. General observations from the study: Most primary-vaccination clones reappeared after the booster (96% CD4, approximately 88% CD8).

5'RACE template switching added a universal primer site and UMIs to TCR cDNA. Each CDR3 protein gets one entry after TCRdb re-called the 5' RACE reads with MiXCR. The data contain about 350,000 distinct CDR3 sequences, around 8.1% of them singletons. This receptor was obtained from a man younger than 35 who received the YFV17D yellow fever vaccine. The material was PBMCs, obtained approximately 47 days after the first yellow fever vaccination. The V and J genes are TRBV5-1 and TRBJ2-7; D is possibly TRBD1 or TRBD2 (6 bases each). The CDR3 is CASSLPGAGEQYF. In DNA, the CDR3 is TGCGCCAGCAGCTTGCCGGGGGCGGGCGAGCAGTACTTC.